The 25 T cell receptor beta chains listed next were all sequenced from one sample in a study of CXCR3-negative and CXCR3-positive naive CD8 T cells (dated by TCRdb to between 2017 and 2020). Sequencing took place on a NextSeq 550. The Human TCR Profiling Kit (MiLaboratory) was used to prepare UMI-labeled 5' RACE TRB cDNA libraries. TCRdb reprocessed the reads; each CDR3 protein sequence makes one entry, and DNA is unavailable. This specimen's table enumerates some 130,000 distinct CDR3 sequences. The ten biggest clones cover under 0.5% of the sample. Sequenced material: naive CXCR3- CD8+ T cells from blood. Read against the paper, the sample's cell subset or site label means: CD45RO-CCR7+CD27+CD95- naive CD8+ T cells lacking CXCR3 (TNR3-). The receptors shown here come from a human donor in good health. Some clones in this sample may be carry-over from other donors' samples.

The chain recombines TRBV29-1 with TRBJ2-7; the D call of TRBD2 rests on TCRdb alone, since no DNA is present to check it. The germline V gene encodes CDR1 SQVTM and CDR2 ANQGSEA. This CDR3 contains 15 residues. CDR3 residues: CSVEEAGALSYEQYF.

The chain links TRBV29-1 to TRBJ2-1. Looked up from germline, CDR1 is SQVTM and CDR2 is ANQGSEA. CDR3 length: 13 residues. The CDR3 region is CSVESIDYNEQFF.

This chain joins TRBV29-1 and TRBJ2-3; TCRdb's D call of TRBD1 is untestable without DNA. Germline CDR1 reads SQVTM; CDR2 reads ANQGSEA. The CDR3 is made up of 14 amino acids. CDR3 amino acids: CSVEERGNTDTQYF.

V usage is TRBV4-1 and J usage is TRBJ2-2; the TRBD1 assignment by TCRdb is unverifiable without DNA. Germline-derived CDR1 and CDR2 are MGHRA and YSYEKL. The CDR3 is 13 amino acids. CDR3 region: CASSQDRAGELFF.

The CDR3 loop reads CASSPTVADTQYF. The chain employs TRBV5-6 and TRBJ2-3; TCRdb proposes TRBD1, but this gene call is untestable without DNA. The CDR3 sequence is 13 residues long. Germline CDR1 is SGHDT and CDR2 is YYEEEE.

The chain links TRBV12-3 or TRBV12-4 to TRBJ1-4; with no DNA, the TCRdb D assignment of TRBD1 cannot be verified. The CDR3 is 14 residues long. The CDR3 is CASSPKDRDEKLFF.

The gene calls are TRBV5-1 and TRBJ2-7; TCRdb's D call of TRBD2 is untestable without DNA. Per the germline V gene, CDR1 is SGHRS and CDR2 is YFSETQ. CDR3 length: 14 residues. CDR3 sequence: CASSLEGGTYEQYF. The entire variable domain, with the rest obtained from reference TRBV5-1 and TRBJ2-7, is as follows: KAGVTQTPRYLIKTRGQQVTLSCSPISGHRSVSWYQQTPGQGLQFLFEYFSETQRNKGNFPGRFSGRQFSNSRSEMNVSTLELGDSALYLCASSLEGGTYEQYFGPGTRLTVT.

This chain uses TRBV28 with TRBJ1-1; TCRdb outputs TRBD1, but without DNA this stays unchecked. The CDR3 has 13 residues. Germline assignment: CDR1 MDHEN and CDR2 SYDVKM. The CDR3 loop is CASSSRLGTEAFF.

The chain uses TRBV7-9 and TRBJ2-7; TCRdb outputs TRBD1, but without DNA this stays unchecked. The length of the CDR3 is 14 residues. Germline CDR1 reads SEHNR; CDR2 reads FQNEAQ (reference sequence). The CDR3 here is CASSPTTGTGEQYF.

V and J are TRBV24-1 and TRBJ2-7; TCRdb gives TRBD2 as the D gene, but with no DNA this cannot be confirmed. The CDR3 length is 16 residues. Per the germline V gene, CDR1 is KGHDR and CDR2 is SFDVKD. The chain's CDR3 is CATSDRTSGRLDEQYF.

V usage is TRBV6-5 and J usage is TRBJ2-3; TCRdb selects TRBD2, and the lack of DNA leaves this call unchecked. CDR3 length equals 16 residues. CDR1 and CDR2 (germline): MNHEY, SVGAGI. CDR3 loop: CASSYSKTGLADTQYF.

The rearrangement uses TRBV6-2 or TRBV6-3 and TRBJ2-3; TCRdb gives TRBD2 as the D gene, but with no DNA this cannot be confirmed. The CDR3 runs 16 residues. Germline V gene data show CDR1 as MNHEY and CDR2 as SVGEGT. The CDR3 loop reads CASSYSTGGPTDTQYF.

This rearrangement joins TRBV5-1 to TRBJ2-2; TCRdb gives TRBD1 as the D gene, but with no DNA this cannot be confirmed. The germline gives CDR1 SGHRS, CDR2 YFSETQ. This CDR3 has 16 amino acids. The CDR3 sequence: CASSLPRTENTGELFF.

V usage is TRBV29-1 and J usage is TRBJ2-7. The CDR3 extends over 13 amino acids. Looked up from germline, CDR1 is SQVTM and CDR2 is ANQGSEA. The CDR3 reads CSVAGFATYEQYF.

The chain combines TRBV6-5 with TRBJ2-3; TCRdb names TRBD1, which stays unverified in the absence of DNA. The CDR3 totals 14 residues. Germline V lookup: CDR1 MNHEY, CDR2 SVGAGI. The CDR3 here is CASSEGPGSDTQYF.

The chain is built from TRBV6-1 and TRBJ2-1; TCRdb selects TRBD1, and the lack of DNA leaves this call unchecked. From germline, CDR1 is MNHNS and CDR2 SASEGT. This CDR3 spans 14 amino acids. CDR3 loop: CASSAGQGPDEQFF.

The gene calls are TRBV20-1 and TRBJ2-1; TCRdb names TRBD2, which stays unverified in the absence of DNA. The length of the CDR3 is 15 residues. Germline assignment: CDR1 DFQATT and CDR2 SNEGSKA (reference sequence). CDR3 sequence: CSAKEREGVYNEQFF.

This rearrangement joins TRBV7-9 to TRBJ1-1; as DNA is missing, the TRBD1 call by TCRdb cannot be tested. This CDR3 region has 13 residues. The germline V gene has CDR1 SEHNR and CDR2 FQNEAQ (reference sequence). This chain's CDR3 is CASLGTEYHEAFF.

The CDR3 sequence is CAISEPVFGNEQFF. The rearrangement joins TRBV10-3 to TRBJ2-1. The CDR3 contains 14 residues. Germline CDR1 ENHRY, CDR2 SYGVKD.

The V and J genes are TRBV12-3 or TRBV12-4 and TRBJ2-2. The CDR3 contains 15 residues. The CDR3 spells CASSHGPKLTGELFF.

The chain is built from TRBV5-6 and TRBJ2-7; TCRdb's D call, TRBD2, is unchecked because there is no DNA. CDR1 SGHDT and CDR2 YYEEEE come from the germline V gene. This CDR3 has 14 residues. Here the CDR3 reads CASSLDIGSDEQYF.

This sequence joins TRBV29-1 and TRBJ2-2; TCRdb selects TRBD1, and the lack of DNA leaves this call unchecked. The CDR3 loop spans 11 amino acids. Germline V CDR1 and CDR2: SQVTM, ANQGSEA. CDR3 in amino acids: CSVSRAMELFF.

This chain links TRBV29-1 with TRBJ1-1. The CDR3 has 12 residues. From germline, CDR1 is SQVTM and CDR2 ANQGSEA. The CDR3 protein is CSVGFVSTEAFF. The entire variable domain, with the rest obtained from reference TRBV29-1 and TRBJ1-1, is as follows: SAVISQKPSRDICQRGTSLTIQCQVDSQVTMMFWYRQQPGQSLTLIATANQGSEATYESGFVIDKFPISRPNLTFSTLTVSNMSPEDSSIYLCSVGFVSTEAFFGQGTRLTVV.

The chain carries TRBV28 and TRBJ1-1; TCRdb proposes TRBD1, but this gene call is untestable without DNA. The CDR3 spans 15 residues. Per germline, CDR1 MDHEN and CDR2 SYDVKM. CDR3 region: CASSLRGRVNTEAFF.

The CDR3 sequence is CASSQNPSGGAGEQFF. The chain uses TRBV4-3 and TRBJ2-1; with no DNA, the TCRdb D assignment of TRBD2 cannot be verified. The CDR3 is made up of 16 amino acids. Germline V CDR1 and CDR2: LGHNA, YSLEER.